The 2 T cell receptor beta chains below were found in one sample sequenced in a study of blood T cell repertoires in COVID-19. Clones were sequenced by immunoSEQ multiplex PCR, and TCRdb holds only the in-frame ones, with some missing. The sample includes fewer than 250,000 clones, roughly four fifths seen only once; the top ten take approximately 12%. Sequenced sample: peripheral blood. The receptors derive from a woman between 40 and 50 years old with acute or convalescent COVID-19.

The rearrangement links TRBV29-1 to TRBJ1-2, with TRBD1 matching over 10 bases. Trimming removed 4 bases from V and 0 bases from J; junction bases left unmatched: 5. The CDR3 runs 15 residues. Germline values: CDR1 SQVTM, CDR2 ANQGSEA. CDR3 nucleotides: TGCAGCGTTGGGGGACAGGGGATTCCTAACTATGGCTACACCTTC. As protein: CSVGGQGIPNYGYTF.

The rearrangement links TRBV12-1 to TRBJ2-7; TRBD2 was called by the table and not checked on the DNA. TRBV12-1 is given as a pseudogene. The CDR3 consists of 18 residues. CDR3: CASRPRQAWRDSFYEQYF. CDR3 DNA: TGTGCCAGCAGGCCCCGCCAGGCTTGGCGGGACTCCTTCTACGAGCAGTACTTC.